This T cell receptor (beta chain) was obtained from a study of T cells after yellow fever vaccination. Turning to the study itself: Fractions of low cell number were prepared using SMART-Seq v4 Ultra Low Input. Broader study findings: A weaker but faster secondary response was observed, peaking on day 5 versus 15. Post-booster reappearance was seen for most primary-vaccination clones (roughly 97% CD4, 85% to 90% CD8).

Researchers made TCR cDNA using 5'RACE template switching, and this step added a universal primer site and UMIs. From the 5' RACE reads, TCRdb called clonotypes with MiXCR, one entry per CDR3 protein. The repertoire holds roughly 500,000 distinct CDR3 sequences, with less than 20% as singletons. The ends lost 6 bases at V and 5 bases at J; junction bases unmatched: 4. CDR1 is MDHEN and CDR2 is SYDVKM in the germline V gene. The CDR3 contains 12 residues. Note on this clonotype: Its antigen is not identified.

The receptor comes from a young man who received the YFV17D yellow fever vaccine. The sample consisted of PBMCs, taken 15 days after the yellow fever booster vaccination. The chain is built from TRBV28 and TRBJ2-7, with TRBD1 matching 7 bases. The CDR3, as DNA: TGTGCCAGCAGAACAGGGGCCGACGAGCAGTACTTC. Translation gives CASRTGADEQYF.